The 7 T cell receptor beta chains below were found in one sample sequenced in a study of metastatic and nonmetastatic thyroid tumors. Thyroid surgery had not been preceded by any treatment in any patient. TCRdb re-clonotyped the PCR reads through MiXCR. Of 85,000 to 100,000 clones listed, about 13% are singletons. Sequencing used blood. Receptors were obtained from a female donor with papillary thyroid cancer or a benign thyroid nodule (not recorded which). Some clones in this sample may be carry-over from other donors' samples.

There are many counts of this clone. The CDR3 sequence: CASSQVGTGLVNEQFF. CDR3 DNA sequence: TGTGCCAGCAGCCAAGTGGGGACCGGGTTAGTGAATGAGCAGTTCTTC. The genes are TRBV4-2 and TRBJ2-1; perhaps D is TRBD1 or TRBD2 (5 bases each). The V gene lost 1 base and the J gene lost 7 bases, with 17 bases spanning the gap. The CDR3 is made up of 16 amino acids. Germline V gene lookup returns CDR1 LGHNA and CDR2 YNFKEQ.

This clone occurred many times. The chain uses TRBV11-3 and TRBJ1-1; TRBD1 might be the D (5 bases). V was clipped by 0 bases and J by 8 bases, with 10 bases between them. CDR3 length equals 13 residues. Germline values: CDR1 SGHNT, CDR2 YENEEA. As DNA, the CDR3 is TGTGCCAGCAGCTTAGATAGGGGAGCGGAAGCTTTCTTT. Protein product: CASSLDRGAEAFF.

This clone was seen a few times. A much larger clone differs from this one at a single base, so this may be a read error. As the CDR3 is not closed by the conserved phenylalanine or tryptophan, this likely results from a read error. The rearrangement uses TRBV28 and TRBJ1-1; D gene unclear. Germline-derived CDR1 and CDR2 are MDHEN and SYDVKM. Trimming took off 8 bases at V and 4 bases at J, with 14 bases between the two ends. This CDR3 has 13 residues. CDR3 residues: CASEKELSTEAFS. CDR3 coding DNA: TGTGCCAGCGAAAAGGAGTTGAGCACTGAAGCTTTCTCT.

The chain recombines TRBV20-1 with TRBJ2-7; 7 nucleotides line up with TRBD2. Trimming removed 0 bases from V and 3 bases from J; junction bases left unmatched: 8. The CDR3 is made up of 15 amino acids. Looked up from germline, CDR1 is DFQATT and CDR2 is SNEGSKA (reference sequence). CDR3 bases: TGCAGTGCTAGAGATCGGGGCGGGACTATCTACGAGCAGTACTTC. This sequence encodes CSARDRGGTIYEQYF.

This clone was detected a few times. This sequence may be a read error, since a much larger clone differs from it by one base. The chain is built from TRBV25-1 and TRBJ2-3; 10 bases align to TRBD1. The CDR3 loop spans 17 amino acids. CDR1 is MGHDK and CDR2 is SYGVNS in the germline V gene. The V and J ends lost 2 bases and 5 bases, in that order; junction bases with no gene match: 10. This CDR3 reads CASSEAMGRTGGDTQYF. Written as DNA, the CDR3 is TGTGCCAGCAGTGAAGCGATGGGGAGGACAGGGGGAGATACGCAGTATTTT.

The J gene is TRBJ2-5, the V gene TRBV5-1, with 10 bases matching TRBD1. V shed 6 bases and J 5 bases; nucleotides not matched to a gene: 16. Germline assignment: CDR1 SGHRS and CDR2 YFSETQ. The CDR3 runs to 17 residues. CDR3 sequence (DNA): TGCGCCAGCAACCCAAATCGAGTGACAGGGGGCAAGGAGACCCAGTACTTC. Translated, it gives CASNPNRVTGGKETQYF.

This clone was recorded at least ten times. This chain connects TRBV9 to TRBJ1-1, with a possible D match to TRBD1 (6 bases). Per the germline V gene, CDR1 is SGDLS and CDR2 is YYNGEE. The germline V and J ends were trimmed by 0 bases and 2 bases, with 11 bases remaining between them. This CDR3 comprises 15 residues. As DNA, the CDR3 is TGTGCCAGCAGCGTAGGTGGGGGGCGTAACACTGAAGCTTTCTTT. Residues: CASSVGGGRNTEAFF.